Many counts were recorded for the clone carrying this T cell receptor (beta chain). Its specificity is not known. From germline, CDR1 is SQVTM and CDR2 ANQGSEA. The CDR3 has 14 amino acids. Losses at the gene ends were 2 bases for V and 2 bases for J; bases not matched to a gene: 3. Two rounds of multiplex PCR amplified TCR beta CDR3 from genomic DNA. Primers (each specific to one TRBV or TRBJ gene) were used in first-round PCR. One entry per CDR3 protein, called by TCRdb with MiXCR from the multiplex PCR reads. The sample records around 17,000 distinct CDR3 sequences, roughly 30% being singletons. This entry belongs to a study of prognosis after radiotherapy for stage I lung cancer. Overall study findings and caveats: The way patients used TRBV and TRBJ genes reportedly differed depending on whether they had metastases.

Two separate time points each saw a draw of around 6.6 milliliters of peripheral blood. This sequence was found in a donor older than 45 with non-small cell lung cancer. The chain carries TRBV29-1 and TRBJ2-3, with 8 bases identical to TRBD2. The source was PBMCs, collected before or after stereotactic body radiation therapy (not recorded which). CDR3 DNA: TGCAGCGTTGAATACGGGAGGGCCACAGATACGCAGTATTTT. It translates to CSVEYGRATDTQYF.